This section outlines one T cell receptor beta chain sequence together with its context. Per the germline V gene, CDR1 is LGHNT and CDR2 is FRNRAP. Trimming at V came to 8 bases and at J to 1 base, leaving 2 bases not matched to a gene. CDR3 length: 14 residues. The sample is drawn from a study of blood T cell repertoires in COVID-19. Study overall: Sites in the United States, Italy and Spain provided acute and convalescent COVID-19 samples. PBMCs, B-cell-depleted T cells, or T cells were the source of the cDNA or gDNA that made up the material.

In the original workflow: Amplifying reference gene primers gave estimates of nucleated cell counts. The method was immunoSEQ multiplex PCR; TCRdb's version includes in-frame clones alone and lacks a portion of them. V, J and clone size were drawn from that table, and D and trimming were deduced from the DNA. The sample gives 120,000 to 150,000 clones, roughly 80% of which show up once; roughly 4.8% is in the top ten. This receptor was taken from a human donor in a cohort sampled during active COVID-19. Sequencing was carried out using peripheral blood. The chain recombines TRBV12-5 with TRBJ2-2; 9 positions match TRBD2. In DNA, the CDR3 is TGTGCTAGTCAGCGGGAGGAGAACACCGGGGAGCTGTTTTTT. As protein: CASQREENTGELFF.